One sample yielded the 3 T cell receptor beta chains listed below, sequenced in a study of blood T cell repertoires in COVID-19 (dated by TCRdb to the early 2020s). Library preparation used the immunoSEQ multiplex PCR assay. TCRdb limited this immuneACCESS table to in-frame rearrangements with V and J called. A share of clones is missing; checked studies link under half to unresolved V genes, and the rest is unexplained. Here the sample has 28,000 or so clones; 75% to 90% occur a single time. The ten largest clones capture more than 25% of the sample. The sample taken for sequencing was peripheral blood. The receptors were gathered from a woman of 80 years or more with COVID-19, enrolled during active disease.

This chain uses TRBV5-1 with TRBJ2-2; TRBD2 agrees at 15 bases. This CDR3 region has 19 residues. V lost 4 bases to trimming and J lost 6 bases; unmatched junction nucleotides: 13. Germline values: CDR1 SGHRS, CDR2 YFSETQ. CDR3 residues: CASSPRTSGGAGKAGELFF. CDR3 nucleotides: TGCGCCAGCAGCCCCAGGACTAGCGGGGGGGCCGGGAAGGCCGGGGAGCTGTTTTTT.

The CDR3 protein is CSVVNRQGNTEAFF. CDR3 DNA: TGCAGCGTTGTCAATCGACAGGGAAACACTGAAGCTTTCTTT. This chain uses TRBV29-1 with TRBJ1-1; 7 bases are shared with TRBD1. V shed 4 bases and J 2 bases; nucleotides not matched to a gene: 7. The CDR3 consists of 14 residues. Germline CDR1 is SQVTM and CDR2 is ANQGSEA.

This sequence joins TRBV15 and TRBJ2-2; a possible D gene is TRBD1 (6 bases). From germline, CDR1 is LNHNV and CDR2 YYDKDF (reference sequence). The V end lost 7 bases, the J end lost 3 bases, and 9 bases lay between the germline ends. CDR3 length: 13 amino acids. The CDR3 sequence: CATTRGDTGELFF. CDR3 nucleotides: TGTGCCACCACCAGGGGAGACACCGGGGAGCTGTTTTTT.